Presented here are 6 T cell receptor beta chains from one specimen sequenced in a study of blood T cell repertoires in COVID-19. Generated by immunoSEQ multiplex PCR, the TCRdb table keeps only in-frame clones and is missing some. This table holds 200,000 or so clones, under 90% found once. Sequencing was done on a sample of peripheral blood. All receptors derive from a woman aged 60-70 years who had recovered from COVID-19.

The genes are TRBV25-1 and TRBJ2-1; D possibly corresponds to TRBD2 (7 bases). Trimming left V 4 bases short and J 8 bases short, with 12 bases between. Germline V lookup: CDR1 MGHDK, CDR2 SYGVNS. CDR3 size: 13 residues. The chain's CDR3 is CASSGQGRDEQFF. The DNA for the CDR3 is TGTGCCAGCAGTGGTCAGGGGAGGGATGAGCAGTTCTTC. Full variable domain (remainder filled in from reference TRBV25-1 and TRBJ2-1): EADIYQTPRYLVIGTGKKITLECSQTMGHDKMYWYQQDPGMELHLIHYSYGVNSTEKGDLSSESTVSRIRTEHFPLTLESARPSHTSQYLCASSGQGRDEQFFGPGTRLTVL.

The chain recombines TRBV9 with TRBJ1-1, with a possible D match to TRBD1 (6 bases). This CDR3 is built from 14 residues. The germline V gene encodes CDR1 SGDLS and CDR2 YYNGEE. Trimming cost V 3 bases and J 1 base, with 10 bases left between them. Here the CDR3 reads CASSGKQGNTEAFF. The DNA of the CDR3 is TGTGCCAGCAGCGGAAAACAGGGGAACACTGAAGCTTTCTTT.

The chain employs TRBV19 and TRBJ2-1, with TRBD1 identical over 8 bases. There are 14 residues in the CDR3. Germline-derived CDR1 and CDR2 are LNHDA and SQIVND (reference sequence). V shed 5 bases and J 3 bases; nucleotides not matched to a gene: 3. This CDR3 reads CASSFRGLYNEQFF. CDR3 DNA: TGTGCCAGTAGTTTCAGGGGGCTCTACAATGAGCAGTTCTTC.

The chain uses TRBV5-1 and TRBJ1-6; D possibly corresponds to TRBD1 (5 bases). CDR1 and CDR2 (germline): SGHRS, YFSETQ. This CDR3 is 16 amino acids long. V was cut by 1 base and J by 3 bases, with 11 bases left in between. For the CDR3, the DNA is TGCGCCAGCAGCTTGTCGGGGGAAAACTATAATTCACCCCTCCACTTT. Translating it yields CASSLSGENYNSPLHF.

This clone turned up a few times. The CDR3 sequence is CASSLGAGNTIYF. The DNA of the CDR3 is TGTGCCAGCAGCTTAGGGGCAGGAAACACCATATATTTT. The V gene is TRBV7-9, the J gene TRBJ1-3; D not resolved. V dropped 1 base and J dropped 4 bases, with 5 bases sitting between them. Germline CDR1 and CDR2: SEHNR and FQNEAQ (reference sequence). The CDR3 consists of 13 residues.

This clone was observed a few times. The chain is built from TRBV5-4 and TRBJ1-1; D is possibly TRBD1 (5 bases). The CDR3 consists of 12 residues. The germline gives CDR1 SGHNT, CDR2 YYREEE (reference sequence). The V gene lost 7 bases and the J gene lost 1 base, with 8 bases spanning the gap. CDR3 nucleotides: TGTGCCAGCCGCACAGGGAACACTGAAGCTTTCTTT. Its protein is CASRTGNTEAFF.